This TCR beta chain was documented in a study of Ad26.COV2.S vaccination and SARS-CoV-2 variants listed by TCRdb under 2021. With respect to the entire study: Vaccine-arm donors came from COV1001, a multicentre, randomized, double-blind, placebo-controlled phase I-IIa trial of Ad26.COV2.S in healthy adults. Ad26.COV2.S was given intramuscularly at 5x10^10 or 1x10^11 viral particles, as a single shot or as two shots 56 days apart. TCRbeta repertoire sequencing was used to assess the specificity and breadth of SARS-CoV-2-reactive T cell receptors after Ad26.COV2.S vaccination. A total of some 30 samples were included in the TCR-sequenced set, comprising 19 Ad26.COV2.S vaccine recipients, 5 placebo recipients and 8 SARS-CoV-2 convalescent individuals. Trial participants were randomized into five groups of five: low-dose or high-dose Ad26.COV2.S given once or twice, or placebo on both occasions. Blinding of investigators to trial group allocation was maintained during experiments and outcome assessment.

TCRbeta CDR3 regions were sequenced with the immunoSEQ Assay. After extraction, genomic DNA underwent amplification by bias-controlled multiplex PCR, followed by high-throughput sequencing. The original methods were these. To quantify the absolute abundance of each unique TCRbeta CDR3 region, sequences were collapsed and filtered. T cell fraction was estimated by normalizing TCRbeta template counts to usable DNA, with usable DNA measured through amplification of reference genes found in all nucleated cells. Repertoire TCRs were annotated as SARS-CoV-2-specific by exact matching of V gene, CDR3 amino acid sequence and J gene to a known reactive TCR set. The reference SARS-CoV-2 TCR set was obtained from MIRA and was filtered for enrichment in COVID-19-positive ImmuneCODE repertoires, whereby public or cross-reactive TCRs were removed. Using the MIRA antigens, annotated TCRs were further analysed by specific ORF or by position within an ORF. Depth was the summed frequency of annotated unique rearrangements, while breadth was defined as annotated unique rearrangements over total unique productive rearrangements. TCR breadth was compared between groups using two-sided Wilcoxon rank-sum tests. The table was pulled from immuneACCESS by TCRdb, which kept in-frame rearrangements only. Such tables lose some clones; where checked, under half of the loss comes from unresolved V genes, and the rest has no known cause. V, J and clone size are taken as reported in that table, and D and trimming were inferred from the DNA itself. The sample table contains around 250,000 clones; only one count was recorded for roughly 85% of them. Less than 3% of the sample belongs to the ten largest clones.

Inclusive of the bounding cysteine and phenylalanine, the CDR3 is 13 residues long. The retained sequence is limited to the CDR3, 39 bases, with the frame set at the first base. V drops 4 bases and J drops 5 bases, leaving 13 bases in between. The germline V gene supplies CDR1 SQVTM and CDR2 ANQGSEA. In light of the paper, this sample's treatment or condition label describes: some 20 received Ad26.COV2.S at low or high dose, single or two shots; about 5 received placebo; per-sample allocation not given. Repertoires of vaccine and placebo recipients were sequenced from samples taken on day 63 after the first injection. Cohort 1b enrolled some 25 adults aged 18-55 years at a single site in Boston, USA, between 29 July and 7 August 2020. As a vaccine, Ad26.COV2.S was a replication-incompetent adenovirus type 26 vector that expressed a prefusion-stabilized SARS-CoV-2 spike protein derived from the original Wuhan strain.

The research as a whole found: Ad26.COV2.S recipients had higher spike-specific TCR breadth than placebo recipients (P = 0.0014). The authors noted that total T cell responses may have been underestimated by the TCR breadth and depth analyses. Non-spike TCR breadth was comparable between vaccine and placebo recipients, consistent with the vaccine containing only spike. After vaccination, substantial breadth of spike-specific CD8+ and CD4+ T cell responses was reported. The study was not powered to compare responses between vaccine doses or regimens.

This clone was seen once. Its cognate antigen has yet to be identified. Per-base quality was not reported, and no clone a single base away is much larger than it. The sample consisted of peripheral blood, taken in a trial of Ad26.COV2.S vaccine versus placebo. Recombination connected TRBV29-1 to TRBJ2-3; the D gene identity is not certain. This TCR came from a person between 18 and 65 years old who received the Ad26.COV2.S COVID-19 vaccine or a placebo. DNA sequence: TGCAGCGTTGGGGCCCCACTGCAAGATACGCAGTATTTT. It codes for CSVGAPLQDTQYF.